This T cell receptor (beta chain) was sequenced in a study of monozygotic twins with inflammatory bowel disease. TCRdb re-called the 5' RACE reads; every CDR3 protein appears as one record, without DNA. The sample table sets out over 100,000 distinct CDR3 sequences. The sample consisted of blood. The clonotype was recovered from a human donor with ulcerative colitis or Crohn's disease, or a healthy co-twin of an affected twin (not recorded which).

CDR3 sequence: CASSPSDRVDTQYF. This chain uses TRBV7-9 with TRBJ2-3; TCRdb's assignment of TRBD1 cannot be checked, as there is no DNA. CDR3 size: 14 residues. Germline V gives CDR1 SEHNR, CDR2 FQNEAQ (reference sequence).